The entry below describes one T cell receptor beta chain. Its antigen is unknown. There are no base qualities to consult, and no much larger clone falls within one base. TCRbeta CDR3 regions were amplified from genomic DNA using the immunoSEQ Assay, a bias-controlled multiplex PCR. The original methods were these. The number of nucleated cells in each sample was estimated from the amplification of reference gene primers within the assay. To quantify the absolute abundance of each unique TCRbeta CDR3 rearrangement, sequence reads were collapsed and filtered. For each sample, productive Simpson clonality was calculated as the square root of Simpson's diversity index over productive rearrangements. The table comes from immuneACCESS by way of TCRdb, which keeps in-frame sequences with V and J called. Part of the clones is missing from these tables; in studies checked, under half for an unresolved V gene and the rest for unknown reasons. V and J calls and clone size come straight from that table; D and trimming were deduced from the DNA. For this sample there are about 250,000 clones; 80% to 90% appear just once. The biggest ten clones account for roughly 0.8% of the sample.

This entry is derived from a study of blood T cell repertoires in COVID-19 (dated by TCRdb to 2019 to 2021). Regarding the complete study: Samples from collaborators originated in the United States, Italy and Spain and spanned both the acute and convalescent phases of COVID-19. The prospective study material was composed of cDNA or gDNA derived from T cells, B-cell-depleted T cells, or PBMCs. The dataset comprised deeply sampled blood TCRbeta repertoires from subjects exposed to, actively infected with, or recovered from COVID-19. The repertoires were released in a freely available public database meant as a resource for research on the immune response to SARS-CoV-2. Samples were obtained from the ongoing ImmuneRACE study (first 160 participants) and from over a thousand subjects provided by 6 global collaborators. Sample metadata almost always included a de-identified subject ID, COVID-19 status, age in years and sex. Where available, HLA class I and class II types were obtained from metadata supplied by the sample provider rather than from assay-based typing.

Each collaborating institution followed its own protocols to collect whole blood in K2EDTA tubes. For TCRbeta analysis, collaborator samples were shipped as frozen whole blood, as isolated PBMCs, or as DNA extracted from either sample type. General conclusions and limits of the study: The amount of clinical and demographic metadata varied by source and participant and was provided uncurated.

The sequenced sample consisted of peripheral blood. The origin of this receptor is a man aged 30 to 45 with acute or convalescent COVID-19.

In nucleotides, the sequence is TGTGCCAGCAGCTTATCGGTCTACGAGCAGTACTTC. This yields the protein CASSLSVYEQYF. The sequence is built from TRBV7-9 and TRBJ2-7; too little of a D gene remains to name it. V gives up 2 bases and J gives up 3 bases, and the segment between their germline ends measures 5 bases. Sequences SEHNR (CDR1) and FQNEAQ (CDR2) are obtained from the germline V gene (reference sequence). The CDR3 sequence holds 12 residues, the cysteine and phenylalanine included. The only DNA kept is the CDR3, 36 bases in frame from the first base.